Each of the 15 T cell receptor beta chains below was sequenced from the same sample in a study of CXCR3-negative and CXCR3-positive naive CD8 T cells. 5' RACE with UMI labels generated the TRB cDNA libraries. Reanalyzing the 5' RACE reads, TCRdb keeps one entry per CDR3 protein, without DNA. In all, the sample yields 84,000 or so distinct CDR3 sequences. Sequenced material: naive CXCR3- CD8+ T cells from blood. Subset denoted: CD45RO-CCR7+CD27+CD95- naive CD8+ T cells lacking CXCR3 (TNR3-). These receptors came from a human donor in good health. Some clones in this sample may be carry-over from other donors' samples.

The chain links TRBV7-6 to TRBJ2-3; lacking DNA, the TRBD1 call made by TCRdb goes unchecked. The CDR3 covers 14 residues. Germline lookup yields CDR1 SGHVS and CDR2 FNYEAQ. CDR3 sequence reads: CASSLEAGSDTQYF.

The CDR3: CASSLRRPTQGDGYTF. The V call is TRBV12-3 or TRBV12-4, the J call TRBJ1-2; with no DNA, the TCRdb D assignment of TRBD1 cannot be verified. There are 16 residues in the CDR3.

The gene calls are TRBV7-9 and TRBJ1-4; TCRdb calls TRBD1, which cannot be checked without DNA. The CDR3 spans 16 residues. Germline V CDR1 and CDR2: SEHNR, FQNEAQ (reference sequence). The CDR3 loop is CASSFLLQGSGEKLFF.

The chain links TRBV6-5 to TRBJ2-5; TCRdb calls TRBD2, which cannot be checked without DNA. The CDR3 consists of 17 residues. The germline V gene encodes CDR1 MNHEY and CDR2 SVGAGI. CDR3 residues: CASSPRLAGGLGETQYF.

This chain links TRBV5-5 with TRBJ1-1. Germline V lookup: CDR1 SGHKS, CDR2 YYEKEE (reference sequence). The CDR3 runs to 13 residues. CDR3 amino acids: CASSLFGGVRAFF.

The V gene is TRBV14, the J gene TRBJ2-7. From germline, CDR1 is SGHDN and CDR2 FVKESK. The CDR3 has 14 amino acids. The CDR3 loop is CASSQLQTTYEQYF.

The chain employs TRBV7-9 and TRBJ2-5; TCRdb reports TRBD1, a call that lacks DNA to check it against. Germline V gives CDR1 SEHNR, CDR2 FQNEAQ (reference sequence). The CDR3 has 14 residues. The CDR3 region is CASSHDREGETQYF.

The rearrangement uses TRBV12-3 or TRBV12-4 and TRBJ2-5; TCRdb's D call, TRBD2, is unchecked because there is no DNA. The CDR3 spans 16 residues. CDR3 amino acids: CASSFGREGGTETQYF.

The CDR3 sequence: CATSFGFSYEQYF. V and J are TRBV15 and TRBJ2-7. The germline V gene encodes CDR1 LNHNV and CDR2 YYDKDF (reference sequence). The CDR3 has 13 residues.

The chain recombines TRBV11-2 with TRBJ2-5. In germline, CDR1 is SGHAT, CDR2 FQNNGV. The CDR3 runs 13 residues. The CDR3 sequence is CASSSVLEETQYF.

The rearrangement joins TRBV12-3 or TRBV12-4 to TRBJ2-7; TCRdb returns TRBD1, unconfirmable since there is no DNA. The CDR3 is made up of 17 amino acids. CDR3 in amino acids: CASSLSKGQATTYEQYF.

This rearrangement joins TRBV28 to TRBJ2-5. The CDR3 totals 13 residues. The germline gives CDR1 MDHEN, CDR2 SYDVKM. This CDR3 is CASTPSGQETQYF.

The chain recombines TRBV29-1 with TRBJ2-1; TCRdb proposes TRBD1, but this gene call is untestable without DNA. Germline loops: CDR1 SQVTM, CDR2 ANQGSEA. The CDR3 runs 16 residues. This CDR3 is CSVEDIERGVINEQFF.

The V gene is TRBV5-1, the J gene TRBJ2-1; TCRdb lists TRBD2, though no DNA is available to test this call. The CDR3 covers 16 residues. Germline CDR1 and CDR2: SGHRS and YFSETQ. The CDR3 here is CASSPQSLPTYNEQFF.

V and J are TRBV28 and TRBJ2-1; TCRdb's D gene call, TRBD2, goes unchecked for lack of DNA. The CDR3 contains 14 residues. Germline CDR1 and CDR2: MDHEN and SYDVKM. The CDR3 reads CASSETPRGNEQFF.